This TCR beta chain was observed in a study of a mutant IDH1 vaccine in newly diagnosed glioma (dated by TCRdb to the early 2020s). For context, the study as a whole: Vaccination began 4-6 weeks after radiotherapy alone, or alongside temozolomide cycles in the chemotherapy-containing groups. Of the roughly 31 treated patients, approximately 62% were male and approximately 40% were female, and the mean age was approximately 40 years. Before enrollment, patients had received standard therapy of radiotherapy alone, temozolomide alone, or radiochemotherapy with temozolomide; most received the combination. Visit V12 was the week-35 safety follow-up and visit V13 was the week-47 end of study. Peripheral blood was collected at six visits: V03 (baseline), V05, V07, V10, V12 and V13. Longitudinal TCRB deep sequencing was done for some 26 treated patients, wherever samples were available for exploratory analyses. On the study overall, not on this receptor specifically: Selection of PBMC samples for TCRB deep sequencing was based on availability. Pseudoprogression seemed to be unrelated to changes in the top peripheral T cell clonotypes found by TCRB sequencing. The authors noted that analyses of patient blood samples could not be reproduced because of sample limitations. Vaccine-induced immune responses across multiple MHC alleles were detected in roughly 94% of patients.

Library preparation employed the immunoSEQ multiplex PCR assay. Rearranged TCR beta chain sequences were amplified using the hsTCRB Kit according to the manufacturer's protocol. Sequencing of TCRB libraries was carried out on an Illumina MiSeq. The published analysis was carried out like this. The kit vendor's proprietary platform handled demultiplexing, trimming and gene mapping. Drawn from immuneACCESS, this table holds only the in-frame rearrangements with V and J called that TCRdb kept. Clones are partly lost; checked studies trace under half to an unresolved V gene and leave the rest unexplained. D and trimming come from the DNA, and the V and J calls and clone size come from that table. This sample lists roughly 31,000 clones; 80% to 85% were detected once. The ten largest account for roughly 30% of the sample. The time point label here, explained by the study, means: week 47, end of study. Each vaccine dose, consisting of 300 ug of a 20-mer mutant IDH1 peptide in Montanide, was administered subcutaneously with topical imiquimod. Eight vaccinations were administered to patients in weeks 1, 3, 5, 7, 11, 15, 19 and 23, corresponding to visits V03 through V10. Donors had newly diagnosed WHO grade 3 or 4 IDH1-mutant astrocytomas with loss of nuclear ATRX. The samples were drawn from NOA16, a multicentre, single-arm, open-label phase I trial in Germany that tested a mutant IDH1 peptide vaccine in humans for the first time. Genomic DNA for TCRB sequencing was extracted from EDTA blood using the DNeasy Blood and Tissue Kit.

Concerning this clone: Its antigen is still unknown. Nothing much larger sits one base from this clone, and base qualities are not available.

There are 15 amino acids in the CDR3, from cysteine to phenylalanine inclusive. Only the CDR3 region is kept as DNA, spanning 45 bases read in frame from base 1. V is cut by 5 bases and J by 0 bases, and the space between the germline ends is 14 bases. CDR1 and CDR2 were assigned from the germline V gene (reference sequence) as GTSNPN and SVGIG. The clonotype originates from a man younger than 40 with glioma. The sequences come from PBMCs, collected from a glioma patient whose treatment included an IDH1 peptide vaccine. The chain joins TRBV30 to TRBJ1-3, and possibly TRBD1, on 5 matching bases. This receptor carries the CDR3 CAWGRGGSSGNTIYF. The base sequence is TGTGCCTGGGGGCGGGGCGGCAGCTCTGGAAACACCATATATTTT.